This TCR beta chain was recorded in a study of T cells after yellow fever vaccination. With regard to this clonotype: The antigen remains unidentified.

The study's findings and limits: Primary-vaccination clones mostly resurfaced post-booster (approximately 96% CD4, approximately 89% CD8). Peaking on day 5 versus 15, the secondary response was faster but weaker.

Germline loops: CDR1 SGHTS, CDR2 YDEGEE. CDR3 length equals 13 residues. V gave up 7 bases and J gave up 3 bases, with 12 bases separating them. Template switching by 5'RACE produced TCR cDNA, adding a universal primer site and UMIs. One entry per CDR3 protein results from TCRdb running MiXCR on the 5' RACE reads. This table has a few hundred thousand distinct CDR3 sequences, roughly 20% appearing once. The clonotype comes from a man between 18 and 29 years old who received the YFV17D yellow fever vaccine. The chain employs TRBV5-8 and TRBJ2-3; D is undetermined. Sequenced material: PBMCs, taken before the yellow fever booster vaccination. CDR3 in amino acids: CASLLGRTDTQYF. CDR3 in DNA: TGTGCCAGCCTCCTTGGACGGACAGATACGCAGTATTTT.